This entry is about one T cell receptor (beta chain). This PCR relied on a set of 60 Vbeta primers and 13 Jbeta primers. Produced via immunoSEQ multiplex PCR; TCRdb's table is partial and in-frame only. The table has fewer than 250,000 clones, about 83% seen once. This specimen belongs to a study of cytomegalovirus exposure and HLA in healthy donors. V trimming: 4 bases; J trimming: 7 bases; junction bases outside the gene matches: 5. The CDR3 spans 13 residues. Looked up from germline, CDR1 is SGHKS and CDR2 is YYEKEE (reference sequence). Sequencing input: PBMCs. This receptor was identified in a man aged 40-49 years in good health and CMV-seronegative. The rearrangement joins TRBV5-5 to TRBJ2-1, with 7 nucleotides matching TRBD1. CDR3 nucleotide sequence: TGTGCCAGCAGCCCTGGGACAGCGAATGAGCAGTTCTTC. It specifies CASSPGTANEQFF.